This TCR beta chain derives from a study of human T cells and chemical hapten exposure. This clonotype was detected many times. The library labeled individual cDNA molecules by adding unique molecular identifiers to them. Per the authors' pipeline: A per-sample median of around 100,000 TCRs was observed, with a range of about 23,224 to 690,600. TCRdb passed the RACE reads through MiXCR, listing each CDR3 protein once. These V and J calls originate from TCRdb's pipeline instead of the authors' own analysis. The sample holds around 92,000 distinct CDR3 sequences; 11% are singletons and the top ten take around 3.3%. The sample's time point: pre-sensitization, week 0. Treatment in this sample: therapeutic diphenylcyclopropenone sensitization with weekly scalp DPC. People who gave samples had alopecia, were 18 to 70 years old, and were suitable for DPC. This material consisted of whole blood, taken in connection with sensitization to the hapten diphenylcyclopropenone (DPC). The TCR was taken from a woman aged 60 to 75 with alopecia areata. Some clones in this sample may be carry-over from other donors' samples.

The CDR3 region has the DNA TGTGCCAGCAGCTCCCAGGGGTTGTGGTACACCTTC. The encoded protein is CASSSQGLWYTF. The chain joins TRBV7-9 to TRBJ1-2, with D perhaps matching TRBD1 (6 bases). CDR1 and CDR2 (germline): SEHNR, FQNEAQ (reference sequence). V was clipped by 4 bases and J by 11 bases, with 14 bases between them. CDR3 size: 12 residues. Combining the CDR3 with reference TRBV7-9 and TRBJ1-2 gives the whole variable domain DTGVSQNPRHKITKRGQNVTFRCDPISEHNRLYWYRQTLGQGPEFLTYFQNEAQLEKSRLLSDRFSAERPKGSFSTLEIQRTEQGDSAMYLCASSSQGLWYTFGSGTRLTVV.